One and the same sample provided the 9 T cell receptor beta chains below, sequenced in a study of blood T cell repertoires in COVID-19. Produced via immunoSEQ multiplex PCR; TCRdb's table is partial and in-frame only. The sample gives some 260,000 clones, about 86% of which show up once; about 4% is in the top ten. Material for sequencing was PBMCs or T cells enriched from blood (not recorded which). These receptors all stem from a man aged 25 to 45 with acute COVID-19.

The chain combines TRBV18 with TRBJ1-1, with a tentative D call TRBD1 (6 bases). V dropped 6 bases and J dropped 5 bases, with 13 bases sitting between them. This CDR3 is built from 13 residues. CDR1 is KGHSH and CDR2 is LQKENI in the germline V gene. The CDR3 sequence is CASSPGRGTEAFF. The CDR3 coding sequence is TGTGCCAGCTCCCCCGGGAGGGGGACTGAAGCTTTCTTT.

V is TRBV7-6 and J is TRBJ2-1; 10 bases match TRBD2. Trimming cost V 5 bases and J 9 bases; bases outside gene matches: 22. The CDR3 covers 19 residues. From germline, CDR1 is SGHVS and CDR2 FNYEAQ. Here the CDR3 reads CASSLDSPVSERGGGEQFF. CDR3 in DNA: TGTGCCAGCAGCCTTGACAGCCCCGTCAGTGAGCGGGGGGGCGGTGAGCAGTTCTTC.

In its sample, this clone was seen once. The rearrangement joins TRBV9 to TRBJ1-3, with no clear D. Trimming took 6 bases from V and 3 from J, leaving 7 bases between them. The CDR3 loop spans 12 amino acids. Germline assignment: CDR1 SGDLS and CDR2 YYNGEE. Written as DNA, the CDR3 is TGTGCCAGCACCCCCGGTGGAAACACCATATATTTT. Protein: CASTPGGNTIYF.

This chain uses TRBV28 with TRBJ1-5; D ambiguous. This CDR3 contains 11 residues. Trimming shortened V by 4 bases and J by 11 bases, and 9 bases separated the two germline ends. Germline values: CDR1 MDHEN, CDR2 SYDVKM. The CDR3 DNA is TGTGCCAGCAGTTCTCCTTCGTCCCAGCATTTT. As protein: CASSSPSSQHF.

The rearrangement links TRBV6-2 or TRBV6-3 to TRBJ1-1, with no clear D. CDR3 size: 14 residues. Trimming pared 5 bases from V and 0 bases from J, leaving 10 bases between. Germline CDR1 reads MNHEY; CDR2 reads SVGEGT. The CDR3 nucleotides are TGTGCCAGCAGTGACCCAGGTATGAACACTGAAGCTTTCTTT. It translates to CASSDPGMNTEAFF.

V usage is TRBV9 and J usage is TRBJ1-3; D remains unclear. Germline assignment: CDR1 SGDLS and CDR2 YYNGEE. V dropped 1 base and J dropped 0 bases, with 8 bases sitting between them. The CDR3 extends over 15 amino acids. For the CDR3, the DNA is TGTGCCAGCAGCGTAAAGAGTGACTCTGGAAACACCATATATTTT. As protein: CASSVKSDSGNTIYF.

The rearrangement joins TRBV24-1 to TRBJ1-2, with 7 bases identical to TRBD1. CDR3 length: 14 amino acids. The germline V gene has CDR1 KGHDR and CDR2 SFDVKD. J lost 7 bases, V lost 3 bases, and 7 bases had no gene match. CDR3 protein: CATSDPTGVAGYTF. CDR3 sequence (DNA): TGTGCCACCAGTGATCCTACAGGGGTGGCTGGCTACACCTTC.

The V and J genes are TRBV3-1 (or the pseudogene TRBV3-2) and TRBJ1-4, with D possibly being TRBD1 (6 bases). The germline V gene has CDR1 LGHDT and CDR2 YNNKEL (reference sequence). The V and J ends lost 8 bases and 7 bases respectively, with 14 bases between them. The CDR3 covers 13 residues. This CDR3 is CASGGGGSEKLFF. The CDR3 bases are TGTGCCAGCGGGGGCGGGGGAAGTGAAAAACTGTTTTTT.

The gene calls are TRBV25-1 and TRBJ1-3, with a weak D call TRBD1 (5 bases). CDR1 is MGHDK, CDR2 SYGVNS, per germline. This CDR3 has 14 residues. Trimming took 4 bases from V and 3 from J, leaving 10 bases between them. CDR3 DNA: TGTGCCAGCAGTGCTCGGGGGATTGGAAACACCATATATTTT. It codes for CASSARGIGNTIYF.